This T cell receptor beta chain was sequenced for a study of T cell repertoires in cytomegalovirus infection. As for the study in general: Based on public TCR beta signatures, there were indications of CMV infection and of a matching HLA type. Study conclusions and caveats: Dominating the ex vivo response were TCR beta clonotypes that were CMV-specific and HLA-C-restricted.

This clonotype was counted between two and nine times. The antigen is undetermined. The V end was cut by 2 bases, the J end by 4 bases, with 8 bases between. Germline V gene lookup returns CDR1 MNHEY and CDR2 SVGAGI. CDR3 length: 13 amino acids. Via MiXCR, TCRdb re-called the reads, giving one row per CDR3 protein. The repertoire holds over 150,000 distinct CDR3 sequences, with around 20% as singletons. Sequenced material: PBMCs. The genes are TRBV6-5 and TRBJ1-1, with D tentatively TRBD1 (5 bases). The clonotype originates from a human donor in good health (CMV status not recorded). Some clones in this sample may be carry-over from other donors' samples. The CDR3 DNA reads TGTGCCAGCAGTTACCAGGGTTTCACTGAAGCTTTCTTT. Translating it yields CASSYQGFTEAFF.